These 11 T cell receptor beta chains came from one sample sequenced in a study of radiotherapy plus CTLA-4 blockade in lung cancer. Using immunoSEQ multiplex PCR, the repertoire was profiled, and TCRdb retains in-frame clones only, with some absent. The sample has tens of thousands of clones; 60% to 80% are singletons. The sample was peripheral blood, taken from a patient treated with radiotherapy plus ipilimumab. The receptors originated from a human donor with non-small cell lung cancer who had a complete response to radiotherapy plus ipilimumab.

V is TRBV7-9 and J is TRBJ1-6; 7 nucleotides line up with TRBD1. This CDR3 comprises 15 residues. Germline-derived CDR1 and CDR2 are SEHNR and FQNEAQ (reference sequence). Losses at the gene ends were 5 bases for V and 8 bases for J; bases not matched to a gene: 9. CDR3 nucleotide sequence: TGTGCCAGCAGCCGACAGACAGGGCTGGATTCACCCCTCCACTTT. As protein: CASSRQTGLDSPLHF.

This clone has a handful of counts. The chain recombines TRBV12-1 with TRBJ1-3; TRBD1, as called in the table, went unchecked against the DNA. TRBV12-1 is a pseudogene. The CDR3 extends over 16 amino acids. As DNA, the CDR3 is TGTGCCAGCAGCCCCTGGACATGCTGGCCTGGAAACACCATATATTTT. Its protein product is CASSPWTCWPGNTIYF.

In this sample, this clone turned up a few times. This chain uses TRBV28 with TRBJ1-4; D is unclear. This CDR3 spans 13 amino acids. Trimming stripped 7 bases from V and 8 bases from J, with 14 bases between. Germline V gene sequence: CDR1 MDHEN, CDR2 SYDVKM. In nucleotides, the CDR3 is TGTGCCAGCATTGGTGCCTTTCGGGAAAAACTGTTTTTT. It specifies CASIGAFREKLFF. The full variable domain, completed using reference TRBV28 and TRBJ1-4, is DVKVTQSSRYLVKRTGEKVFLECVQDMDHENMFWYRQDPGLGLRLIYFSYDVKMKEKGDIPEGYSVSREKKERFSLILESASTNQTSMYLCASIGAFREKLFFGSGTQLSVL.

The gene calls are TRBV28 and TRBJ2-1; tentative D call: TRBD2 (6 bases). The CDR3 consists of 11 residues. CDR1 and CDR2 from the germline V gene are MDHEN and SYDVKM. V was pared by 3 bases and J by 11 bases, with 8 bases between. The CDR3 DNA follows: TGTGCCAGCAGTTTTCGGGAGAAGCAGTTCTTC. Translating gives CASSFREKQFF.

The CDR3 DNA sequence: TGTGCCAGCTGGCAGCTAGGCACAGATACGCAGTATTTT. Translating it yields CASWQLGTDTQYF. This chain links TRBV7-9 with TRBJ2-3; D is unresolved. The CDR3 spans 13 residues. Germline V gene lookup returns CDR1 SEHNR and CDR2 FQNEAQ (reference sequence). V lost 8 bases, J lost 1 base, and 10 bases lay in between.

The CDR3 region is CASSVESLAGKQYF. The CDR3 DNA follows: TGTGCCAGCAGCGTAGAGAGTCTAGCGGGAAAGCAGTACTTC. The V gene is TRBV9, the J gene TRBJ2-7; TRBD2 agrees at 9 bases. V dropped 0 bases and J dropped 8; count of bases not matched to a gene: 6. Germline values: CDR1 SGDLS, CDR2 YYNGEE. The CDR3 length is 14 residues.

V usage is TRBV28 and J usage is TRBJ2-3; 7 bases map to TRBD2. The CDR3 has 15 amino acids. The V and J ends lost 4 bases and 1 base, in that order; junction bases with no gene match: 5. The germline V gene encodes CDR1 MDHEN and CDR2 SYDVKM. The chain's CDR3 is CASSSSGTGTDTQYF. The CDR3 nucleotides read TGTGCCAGCAGTTCCAGCGGGACGGGCACAGATACGCAGTATTTT. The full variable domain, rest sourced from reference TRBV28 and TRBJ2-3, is DVKVTQSSRYLVKRTGEKVFLECVQDMDHENMFWYRQDPGLGLRLIYFSYDVKMKEKGDIPEGYSVSREKKERFSLILESASTNQTSMYLCASSSSGTGTDTQYFGPGTRLTVL.

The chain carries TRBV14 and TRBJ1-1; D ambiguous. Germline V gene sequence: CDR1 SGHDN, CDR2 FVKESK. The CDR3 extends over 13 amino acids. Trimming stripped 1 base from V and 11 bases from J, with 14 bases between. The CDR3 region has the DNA TGTGCCAGCAGCCAAGGGGTGGGCGGGAGGGCTTTCTTT. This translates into CASSQGVGGRAFF.

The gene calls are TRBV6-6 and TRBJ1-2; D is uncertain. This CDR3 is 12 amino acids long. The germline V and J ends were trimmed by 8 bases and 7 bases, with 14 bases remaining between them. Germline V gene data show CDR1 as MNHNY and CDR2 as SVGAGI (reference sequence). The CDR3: CASGQPPSGYTF. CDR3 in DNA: TGTGCCAGCGGTCAACCCCCCAGTGGCTACACCTTC.

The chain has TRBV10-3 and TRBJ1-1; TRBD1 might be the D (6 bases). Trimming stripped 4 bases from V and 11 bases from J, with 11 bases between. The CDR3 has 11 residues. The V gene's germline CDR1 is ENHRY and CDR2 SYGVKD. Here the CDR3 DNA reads TGTGCCATCAGTGGGGGGCCCGAGGCTTTCTTT. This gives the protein CAISGGPEAFF.

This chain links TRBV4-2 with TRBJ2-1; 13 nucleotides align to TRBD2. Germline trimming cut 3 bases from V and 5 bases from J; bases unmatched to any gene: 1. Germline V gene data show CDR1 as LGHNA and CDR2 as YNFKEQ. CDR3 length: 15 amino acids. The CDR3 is CASSHGTSGDNEQFF. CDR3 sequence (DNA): TGTGCCAGCAGCCACGGGACTAGCGGGGACAATGAGCAGTTCTTC.